The subject of this entry is one T cell receptor beta chain. What this receptor recognizes is not known. Base qualities were left out, and no much larger clone turns up one base away. The donors were immunologically healthy infants in Finland who had open corrective cardiac surgery for congenital heart defects. During surgery, a small about 0.5-1 mL aliquot of peripheral blood was collected from four of the eight donors. Instead of starting from a fixed cell number, genomic DNA extraction from blood samples used all available leukocytes. ACK lysis buffer was used to clear erythrocytes from the blood, and the leukocytes were then kept as pellets at -70 degrees C. A QIAsymphony instrument was used to extract genomic DNA from the frozen cell pellets. This record belongs to a study of human thymus T cells (dated by TCRdb to about 2020). Study-level background: The study characterized TCR alpha and beta repertoires from about 8 infant thymus samples and a few related peripheral blood samples. Donor ages ranged from roughly 6 to 244 days, and the cohort comprised five to seven male and two female infants. The paper's findings and limits, for the study overall: On average, thymus samples gave 800,000 or so unique TCRB clonotypes, whereas blood samples gave some 84,000. V and J gene segment usage appeared biased in both thymic and peripheral blood repertoires.

TCRB and TCRAD loci were amplified from a standardized quantity of quality-controlled genomic DNA using the immunoSEQ multiplex PCR assay. The amplicons spanned the V(D)J region and were long enough to cover the CDR3 and allow V and J genes to be identified. The amplicons were sequenced on an Illumina platform via the commercial immunoSEQ service. The original methods were these. Primer bias and sequencing errors were corrected using previously described methods, and TCRAD and TCRB definitions followed the IMGT database. immunoSEQ Analyzer 3.0 and VDJTools were used for repertoire analysis, which covered basic statistics, V/J segment usage, diversity estimates, rarefaction and pairwise overlap. Diversity was estimated using the Chao1, ChaoE, Efron-Thisted, Shannon and inverse Simpson indices, and was also estimated on datasets down-sampled to the size of the smallest sample. Repertoire overlap used strict matching of CDR3 nucleotide sequence, V gene and J gene, with Jaccard-based multidimensional scaling clustering. The immuneACCESS repertoire file appears here via TCRdb, limited to in-frame rearrangements. These files lack a portion of the clones; in checked studies, under half of the deficit traces to unresolved V genes, and the cause of the others is not known. That table is the source of V, J and clone size, and D and trimming were worked out from the DNA. The sample yields about 46,000 clones; roughly 94% were counted once. 0.15% to 0.2% of the sample rests with the top ten.

Trimming takes 4 bases off V and 3 bases off J; junction bases not matched to a gene: 6. Via the germline V gene, CDR1 is MNHNS and CDR2 SASEGT. The CDR3 measures 15 amino acids from cysteine to phenylalanine. Only the CDR3 part of the read is kept: 45 bases, read in frame from the first base. Input material: blood. The V gene is TRBV6-1 and the J gene is TRBJ2-7; 10 middle bases align to TRBD1. This clonotype was sampled from a girl in the first two years of life with a congenital heart defect but otherwise immunologically healthy. The CDR3 sequence is CASSARQGARYEQYF. The base sequence is TGTGCCAGCAGTGCACGACAGGGGGCCCGCTACGAGCAGTACTTC.